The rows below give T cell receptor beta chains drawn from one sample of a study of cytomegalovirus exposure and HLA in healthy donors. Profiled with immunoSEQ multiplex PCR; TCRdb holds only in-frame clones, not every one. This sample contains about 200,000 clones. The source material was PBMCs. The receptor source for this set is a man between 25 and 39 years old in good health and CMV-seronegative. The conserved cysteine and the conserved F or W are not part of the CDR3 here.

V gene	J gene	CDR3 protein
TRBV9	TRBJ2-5	ASSVRPGQGAQETQY
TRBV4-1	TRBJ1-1	ATRPILTVNTEAF
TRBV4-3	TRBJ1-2	ASSQPGQRNYGYT
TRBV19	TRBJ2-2	ASSTNRDTGELF
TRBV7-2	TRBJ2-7	ASSLYGSYEQY
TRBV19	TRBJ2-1	ASGTYDNEQF
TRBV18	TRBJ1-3	ASSPDRANSGNTIY
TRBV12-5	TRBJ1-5	ASGLDAQVQH
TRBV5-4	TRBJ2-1	ASSRRAGNNEQF
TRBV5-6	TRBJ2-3	ASSLGLAADTQY
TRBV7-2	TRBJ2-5	ASSLYAGGQETQY
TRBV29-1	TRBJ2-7	SAQQGAREQY
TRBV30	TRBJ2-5	AWSVEPRTQY
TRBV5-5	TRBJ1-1	ASALLSGAEAF
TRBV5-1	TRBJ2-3	ASRASYDTQY
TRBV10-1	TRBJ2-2	ASSESTGGTSGRPLNTGELF
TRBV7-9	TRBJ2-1	ASSLVSDNEQF
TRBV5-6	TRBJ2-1	ASSLVRSSYNEQF
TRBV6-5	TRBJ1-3	ASSYGRVASGNTIY
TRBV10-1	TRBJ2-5	ASSLAGGQETQY
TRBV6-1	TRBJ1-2	ASSAGQNYGYT
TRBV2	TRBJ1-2	ASSELVGTYGYT
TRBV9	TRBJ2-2	ASSVLAGVSTGELF
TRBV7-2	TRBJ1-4	VSSLRGFGEKLF
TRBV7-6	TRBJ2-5	ASSFIQLAGAEETQY
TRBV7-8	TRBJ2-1	ASSTGQFKGSF
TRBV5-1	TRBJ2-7	ASSVVAGGRNEQY
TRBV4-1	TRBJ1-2	ASSPNHVGHYGYT
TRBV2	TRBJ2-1	ASSEAGSSYNEQF
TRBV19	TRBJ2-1	ASRSGLAGHNEQF
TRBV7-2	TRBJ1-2	ASSLGGGDYGYT
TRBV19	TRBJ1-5	ASSTGGINQPQH
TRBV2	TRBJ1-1	AVTGDDTEAF
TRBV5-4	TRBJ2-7	ASSPGTGGSYEQY
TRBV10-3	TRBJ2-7	AIRTSGGPGHEQY
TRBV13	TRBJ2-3	ASSLAGGQGTDTQY
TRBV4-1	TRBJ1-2	ASSRPGQSFIRANYGYT
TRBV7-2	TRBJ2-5	ASSLGAPTSGGQETQY
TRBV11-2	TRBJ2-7	ASSWVGSGREAYEQY
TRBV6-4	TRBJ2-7	ASPLTWPQTGLAAYEQY
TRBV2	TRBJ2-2	ARGGLAMTGELF
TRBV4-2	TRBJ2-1	ASSQGQAGARDEQF
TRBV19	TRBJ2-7	ASRTGQSYEQY
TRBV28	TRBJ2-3	ASSLSGQLLTPSSTDTQY
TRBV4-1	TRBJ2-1	ASSPGLAKANEQF
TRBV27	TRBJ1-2	ASSSWNDRGHYGYT
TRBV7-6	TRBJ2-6	ASSQTVSGANVLT
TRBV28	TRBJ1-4	ASNPTGATNEKLF
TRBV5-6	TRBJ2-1	ASSLSPYNEQF
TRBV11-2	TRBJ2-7	ASSLAGLAREEQY
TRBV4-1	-	ASRQPGQGRLEQY
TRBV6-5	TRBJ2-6	ASSWDSSSGANVLT
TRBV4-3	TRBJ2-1	ASSRSWTDNEQF
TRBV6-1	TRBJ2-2	ASTEGSVTGELF
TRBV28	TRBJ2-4	ASSLYLTGGKNIQY